This TCR beta chain appears in the sequencing data of a study of blood T cell repertoires in COVID-19. Turning to the study itself: The United States, Italy and Spain supplied acute and convalescent COVID-19 samples. Nucleic acid was either cDNA or gDNA, and it came from T cells, B-cell-depleted T cells, or PBMCs.

TCRdb's copy holds only in-frame clones and misses some; the assay was immunoSEQ multiplex PCR. Here the sample spans over 200,000 clones, 87% being singletons. V lost 7 bases and J lost 1, with 8 bases in between. Germline V gene sequence: CDR1 KGHDR, CDR2 SFDVKD. There are 13 residues in the CDR3. Residents of approximately 25 US areas, aged roughly 18 to 89 years, made up the participants. Clinical history reported by participants formed the basis on which cohorts were assigned. The sequence came from a young man who had recovered from COVID-19. The chain carries TRBV24-1 and TRBJ2-3, with D maybe TRBD2 (5 bases). The material sequenced was PBMCs or T cells enriched from blood (not recorded which). CDR3 sequence (DNA): TGTGCCACCAGACCCGGGGGCACAGATACGCAGTATTTT. It yields the protein CATRPGGTDTQYF.